This T cell receptor (beta chain) was identified during a study of blood T cell repertoires in COVID-19. For the study at large: PBMCs, B-cell-depleted T cells, or T cells provided the cDNA or gDNA that made up the material.

Authors' processing steps: Cell counts per sample came from amplifying reference gene primers. The data were produced by immunoSEQ multiplex PCR, yet TCRdb's version contains in-frame clones alone and is incomplete. That table furnishes V, J and clone size, whereas the DNA furnished D and trimming. The sample gives roughly 300,000 clones, roughly 85% of which show up once; 4.5% to 7% is in the top ten. CDR1 SQVTM and CDR2 ANQGSEA come from the germline V gene. This CDR3 spans 13 amino acids. V lost 2 bases to trimming and J lost 0 bases, with 5 bases between them. The sequenced material came from PBMCs or T cells enriched from blood (not recorded which). This rearrangement joins TRBV29-1 to TRBJ1-3; no firm D call. The source of this sequence is a woman younger than 45 who had recovered from COVID-19. CDR3 coding DNA: TGCAGCGTTGAACAGTACTCTGGAAACACCATATATTTT. Translation: CSVEQYSGNTIYF.